This T cell receptor beta chain is from a study of cytomegalovirus exposure and HLA in healthy donors. In regard to this clone: Its antigen is unidentified.

This PCR relied on a set of 60 Vbeta primers and 13 Jbeta primers. The protocol was immunoSEQ multiplex PCR, while the TCRdb copy is restricted to in-frame clones and leaves out a portion. The sample lists around 95,000 clones, about 76% seen once, with over 9% in the top ten. General observations from the study: Several V segments, TRBV6-2 and TRBV6-3 among them, could not be told apart and were dropped. The records held CMV serostatus as the only immune exposure information. It was in a later analysis that TCR association rates were seen to vary by HLA locus, highest for DRB1 and lowest for HLA-C. Later genetic work tied a missense DCLRE1C variant to beta-chain V and J trimming.

V was clipped by 7 bases and J by 1 base; unmatched bases: 7. Germline V gives CDR1 SNHLY, CDR2 FYNNEI. The CDR3 has 16 residues. The chain uses TRBV2 and TRBJ2-6; 7 bases match TRBD1. The TCR comes from a man aged 25-45 years in good health and CMV-seropositive. The specimen was PBMCs. CDR3 DNA sequence: TGTGCCAGCACACGACAGGGTTTGTCTGGGGCCAACGTCCTGACTTTC. Its translation: CASTRQGLSGANVLTF.